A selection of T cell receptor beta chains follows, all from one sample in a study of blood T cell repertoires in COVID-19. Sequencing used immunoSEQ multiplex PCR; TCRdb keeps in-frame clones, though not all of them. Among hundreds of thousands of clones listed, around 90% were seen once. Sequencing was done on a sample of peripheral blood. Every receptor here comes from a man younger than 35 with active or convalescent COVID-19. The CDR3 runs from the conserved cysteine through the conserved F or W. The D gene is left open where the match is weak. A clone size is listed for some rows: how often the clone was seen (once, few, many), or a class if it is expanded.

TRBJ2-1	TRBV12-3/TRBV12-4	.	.	CASSFINEQFF	TGTGCCAGCAGTTTTATAAATGAGCAGTTCTTC
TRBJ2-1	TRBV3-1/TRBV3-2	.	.	CASRESAWGDEQFF	TGTGCCAGCCGGGAAAGCGCCTGGGGGGATGAGCAGTTCTTC
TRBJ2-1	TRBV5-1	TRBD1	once	CASSSGQFEFF	TGCGCCAGCAGCTCGGGACAGTTTGAGTTCTTC
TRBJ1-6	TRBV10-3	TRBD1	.	CAISDPQGSSPLHF	TGTGCCATCAGTGATCCACAGGGGAGTTCACCCCTCCACTTT
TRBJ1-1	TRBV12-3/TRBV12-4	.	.	CASSQDSEAFF	TGTGCCAGCAGCCAGGACAGTGAAGCTTTCTTT
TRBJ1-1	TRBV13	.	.	CASSMGGPEAFF	TGTGCCAGCAGCATGGGGGGGCCTGAAGCTTTCTTT
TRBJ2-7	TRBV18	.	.	CDSSPLEGSYEQYF	TGTGACAGCTCACCACTAGAGGGCTCCTACGAGCAGTACTTC
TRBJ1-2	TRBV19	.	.	CASSRLGVNYGYTF	TGTGCCAGTAGTCGACTCGGGGTTAACTATGGCTACACCTTC
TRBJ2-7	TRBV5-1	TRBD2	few	CASSPGLAGMREQYF	TGCGCCAGCAGCCCGGGACTAGCGGGGATGCGTGAGCAGTACTTC
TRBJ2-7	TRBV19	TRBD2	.	CASSAGLGGTYEQYF	TGTGCCAGTAGTGCGGGACTAGGGGGGACTTACGAGCAGTACTTC
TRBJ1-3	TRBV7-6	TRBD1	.	CASSQTGVFGNTIYF	TGTGCCAGCAGCCAGACAGGGGTTTTTGGAAACACCATATATTTT
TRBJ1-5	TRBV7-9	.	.	CASSVEGQPQHF	TGTGCCAGCAGCGTGGAGGGTCAGCCCCAGCATTTT
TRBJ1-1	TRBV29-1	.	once	CSVEVGRGYYTEAFF	TGCAGCGTTGAAGTGGGAAGGGGGTATTACACTGAAGCTTTCTTT
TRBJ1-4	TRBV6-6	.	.	CASSYRTLGEKLFF	TGTGCCAGCAGTTACAGGACTCTCGGGGAAAAACTGTTTTTT
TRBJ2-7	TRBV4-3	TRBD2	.	CASSQGSGGRYEQYF	TGCGCCAGCAGCCAAGGGTCGGGGGGACGCTACGAGCAGTACTTC
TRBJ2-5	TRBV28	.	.	CASSLSHAQGTQYF	TGTGCCAGCAGTTTATCACATGCCCAGGGGACCCAGTACTTC